The rows below give T cell receptor beta chains drawn from one sample of a study of Tregs in tolerant kidney transplant recipients. Repertoires were generated with immunoSEQ multiplex PCR, while TCRdb's copy carries only in-frame clones and drops some. Counted here are about 52,000 clones, over 80% occurring once; the ten biggest clones make up roughly 15%. The sample was CD8+ T cells from blood (PBMCs), taken 24 months after the transplant. These receptors came from a human patient who received a combined kidney and bone marrow transplant. Some T cells may be provided by the graft donor. CDR3s include the opening cysteine and the closing phenylalanine or tryptophan. The D gene is left open where the match is weak. A clone size is listed for some rows: how often the clone was seen (once, few, many), or a class if it is expanded.

clone_size j_call d_call v_call cdr3_nt cdr3_aa
NA TRBJ1-5 TRBD1 TRBV27 TGTGCCAGCAGTCTCGGGACAGCAAATAGCAATCAGCCCCAGCATTTT CASSLGTANSNQPQHF
NA TRBJ1-2 NA TRBV4-1 TGCGCCAGCAGCCAAGATCGGTTTTCTAACTATGGCTACACCTTC CASSQDRFSNYGYTF
NA TRBJ1-1 NA TRBV2 TGTGCCAGCAGTGGTCGGCAGGGAGCTTTCTTT CASSGRQGAFF
NA TRBJ1-2 NA TRBV28 TGTGCCAGCAGCTCGACCCTCGGGGGAGGCTACACCTTC CASSSTLGGGYTF
NA TRBJ2-3 NA TRBV13 TGTGCCAGCAGCCTTTACTCTAGCACAGATACGCAGTATTTT CASSLYSSTDTQYF
NA TRBJ2-7 NA TRBV5-6 TGTGCCAGCAGCTTGGCCACCGCGGGATTGTACGAGCAGTACTTC CASSLATAGLYEQYF
NA TRBJ1-1 NA TRBV21-1 TGTGCCAGCAGCAAAGGTGACAAACCGACAGCCAGAGGCACTGAAGCTTTCTTT CASSKGDKPTARGTEAFF
once TRBJ2-1 NA TRBV27 TGTGCCAGCAGTTTCGGGGATCATGAGCAGTTCTTC CASSFGDHEQFF
NA TRBJ2-1 NA TRBV19 TGTGCCAGTAGTATTGGTAGCGGCTCCTACAATGAGCAGTTCTTC CASSIGSGSYNEQFF
NA TRBJ2-3 NA TRBV7-8 TGTGCCAGCAGCTTAGCCCGGACAGTGGGGTACACAGATACGCAGTATTTT CASSLARTVGYTDTQYF
NA TRBJ1-2 NA TRBV27 TGTGCCAGCACCTCCTCGGACAGCACATATGGCTACACCTTC CASTSSDSTYGYTF
once TRBJ2-5 NA TRBV7-9 TGTGCCAGCAGCTTAAGTGTGGACTGGAAAGAGACCCAGTACTTC CASSLSVDWKETQYF
NA TRBJ1-6 NA TRBV27 TGTGCCAGCAGTTTAGAGAGCTCCTATAATTCCCCCCTCCACTTT CASSLESSYNSPLHF
NA TRBJ2-1 TRBD2 TRBV9 TGTGCCAGCAGCGTAAATCCCGGTCGACTAGCGGGAGAAGAACACAATGAGCAGTTCTTC CASSVNPGRLAGEEHNEQFF
NA TRBJ1-5 TRBD1 TRBV19 TGTGCCAGTAGTATGTGGGACAGCAACAATCAGCCCCAGCATTTT CASSMWDSNNQPQHF
NA TRBJ1-6 TRBD1 TRBV7-2 TGTGCCAGCAGCCGTGACGGGGGACAGGGTCGGTATAATTCCCCCCTCCACTTT CASSRDGGQGRYNSPLHF
few TRBJ1-2 TRBD1 TRBV19 TGTGCCAGTATGGGACAGCAACATGGCTACACCTTC CASMGQQHGYTF
NA TRBJ2-3 NA TRBV14 TGTGCCAGCAGCCGAAGAAGACAGAGCACAGATACGCAGTATTTT CASSRRRQSTDTQYF
NA TRBJ2-2 NA TRBV4-1 TGCGCCAGCAGCCCCCCAGGGGCCCCGAACACCGGGGAGCTGTTTTTT CASSPPGAPNTGELFF
NA TRBJ2-7 NA TRBV7-2 TGTGCCAGCAGCTTACAGGGTAGCTCCTACGAGCAGTACTTC CASSLQGSSYEQYF
NA TRBJ2-3 NA TRBV9 TGTGCCAGCAGCCACCCACGCGAGCAGACTAGCACAGATACGCAGTATTTT CASSHPREQTSTDTQYF
NA TRBJ2-7 NA TRBV7-9 TGTGCCAGCAGTACTAGTTTAAACGAGCAGTACTTC CASSTSLNEQYF
NA TRBJ2-7 TRBD2 TRBV7-2 TGTGCCAGCAGTCTAGCGGGAGTAGAGCAGTACTTC CASSLAGVEQYF
NA TRBJ2-1 TRBD2 TRBV15 TGTGCCACCAGCAGAGAAATAGGCGGGAGGGGGCAGTTCTTC CATSREIGGRGQFF
NA TRBJ2-3 TRBD2 TRBV13 TGTGCCAGCAGCTTGGGGGGAGGGAGGGCGCAGTATTTT CASSLGGGRAQYF
NA TRBJ2-1 TRBD2 TRBV30 TGTGCCTGGAGGGTAGCGGGGCACAATGAGCAGTTCTTC CAWRVAGHNEQFF
NA TRBJ2-3 NA TRBV7-9 TGTGCCAGCAGCAATACGGGACTCACAGATACGCAGTATTTT CASSNTGLTDTQYF
NA TRBJ2-1 TRBD2 TRBV4-2 TGTGCCAGCAGCCAAGAGGACGGGGGGACCTACAATGAGCAGTTCTTC CASSQEDGGTYNEQFF
NA TRBJ2-2 TRBD2 TRBV7-6 TGTGCCAGCAGCTTAGATCCTAGCGGGAGGGCCGTTCCCGGGGAGCTGTTTTTT CASSLDPSGRAVPGELFF
NA TRBJ2-7 TRBD1 TRBV30 TGTGCCTGGAGTGTAGGACAGGGCTACGAGCAGTACTTC CAWSVGQGYEQYF
NA TRBJ2-3 TRBD2 TRBV4-2 TGTGCCAGCAGCCAAGATGGGGGGACTAGCGGGGGAGATACGCAGTATTTT CASSQDGGTSGGDTQYF
NA TRBJ2-2 NA TRBV10-3 TGTGCCATCAGTGATTCCCAACCAGGAACCGGGGAGCTGTTTTTT CAISDSQPGTGELFF
NA TRBJ2-5 TRBD1 TRBV7-8 TGTGCCAGCAGCTTGGGACGGAAACTACAGGGGTGGGAGACCCAGTACTTC CASSLGRKLQGWETQYF
NA TRBJ2-7 TRBD2 TRBV7-8 TGTGCCAGCAGTCGCGGGTTTAGCGGGAGCTCCTACGAGCAGTACTTC CASSRGFSGSSYEQYF
NA TRBJ1-1 TRBD1 TRBV4-1 TGCGCCAGCAGCCAAGATCCTTCAGGGGGCGGCCAAGATCGAGCTTTCTTT CASSQDPSGGGQDRAFF
NA TRBJ2-3 NA TRBV7-9 TGTGCCAGCAGCTTAGCGTGGACAGGCACAGATACGCAGTATTTT CASSLAWTGTDTQYF
NA TRBJ2-7 NA TRBV5-5 TGTGCCAGCAGCTTGGATGGAGGGCGGACCTACGAGCAGTACTTC CASSLDGGRTYEQYF
few TRBJ2-1 TRBD2 TRBV10-1 TGCGCCAGCAACCCGGGACTAGCGGGAGGAAATGAGCAGTTCTTC CASNPGLAGGNEQFF
once TRBJ1-2 TRBD1 TRBV9 TGTGCCAGCAGAACCGACAGGGGGAATGGCTACACCTTC CASRTDRGNGYTF